This is a list of T cell receptor beta chains from one sample in a study of CXCR3-negative and CXCR3-positive naive CD8 T cells. TCRdb re-called the 5' RACE reads; one entry per CDR3 protein, DNA not given. The sample table sets out approximately 56,000 distinct CDR3 sequences. Material: memory CD8+ T cells from blood. These TCRs come from a human donor in good health. Some clones in this sample may be carry-over from other donors' samples. CDR3s include the opening cysteine and the closing phenylalanine or tryptophan. Each record gives: J gene, V gene, clone size, CDR3 protein. For some rows the clone size is stated as once, few or many, or as a class when expanded; others skip it.

>TRBJ2-5|TRBV7-8|NA
CASSLAGGQETQYF
>TRBJ2-7|TRBV7-3|NA
CASSDPPYEQYF
>TRBJ1-1|TRBV11-3|NA
CASSLLPAAVYSGDTEAFF
>TRBJ1-1|TRBV29-1|NA
CSVAQGVANTEAFF
>TRBJ2-1|TRBV21-1|NA
CASSNPGQYNEQFF
>TRBJ1-1|TRBV29-1|NA
CSGGNREANTEAFF
>TRBJ1-1|TRBV2|medium-sized
CANGGPTEAFF
>TRBJ1-1|TRBV25-1|medium-sized
CASSEYGGTGTEAFF
>TRBJ1-3|TRBV5-6|NA
CASSLLALSGNTIYF
>TRBJ2-3|TRBV6-4|NA
CASSDSYSHLGDTQYF
>TRBJ2-1|TRBV29-1|NA
CSVVGGTDSSYNEQFF
>TRBJ2-3|TRBV27|NA
CASSYSGWSDTQYF
>TRBJ2-7|TRBV29-1|NA
CSVEGKGYEQYF
>TRBJ2-1|TRBV4-1|NA
CASSPPGGPGHEQFF